These 29 T cell receptor beta chains originate from one sample sequenced in a study of blood T cells in healthy people across ages. Next came a second PCR, run for about 6 to 11 cycles, which used a sample-barcoded 5' primer along with a J-beta primer mix. TCRdb fed the 5' RACE reads into MiXCR, producing one record per CDR3 protein. This sample yields around 1,500,000 distinct CDR3 sequences, of which about 28% are seen a single time; over 7% belongs to the top ten. Sequencing was performed on blood. The receptors were gathered from a woman aged 25 to 39 in good health.

In the case of this clonotype: The germline gene is not matched at one end of the junction; a read error may be the cause. The chain joins TRBV15 to TRBJ1-2, with 10 bases matching TRBD1. Looked up from germline, CDR1 is LNHNV and CDR2 is YYDKDF (reference sequence). The CDR3 extends over 15 amino acids. CDR3 nucleotides: TGTGCCACCTGCAGAGGGGGACAGGGGTTTGGTGGCTACACCTTC. Translating gives CATCRGGQGFGGYTF. The full variable domain, completed using reference TRBV15 and TRBJ1-2, is DAMVIQNPRYQVTQFGKPVTLSCSQTLNHNVMYWYQQKSSQAPKLLFHYYDKDFNNEADTPDNFQSRRPNTSFCFLDIRSPGLGDTAMYLCATCRGGQGFGGYTFGSGTRLTVV.

Concerning this clonotype itself: One end of the junction fails to match germline, which may point to a read error. The chain uses TRBV7-2 and TRBJ1-4, with TRBD1 as a possible D gene (5 bases). CDR3 length: 19 residues. From germline, CDR1 is SGHTA and CDR2 FQGNSA. The CDR3 nucleotides read TGTGCCAGCAGCGTAGTCTGGGGCAGGGCCCGAGACGAGGATGAGAAACTGTTTTTT. It translates to CASSVVWGRARDEDEKLFF.

Concerning this clonotype: The junction does not match germline at one end; this may be a read error. This sequence joins TRBV11-2 and TRBJ2-3; 12 nucleotides line up with TRBD2. Germline V gene lookup returns CDR1 SGHAT and CDR2 FQNNGV. This CDR3 contains 16 residues. CDR3 sequence reads: CASSARLAGVTDAQYF. CDR3 in DNA: TGTGCCAGCAGCGCGAGACTAGCGGGAGTCACAGATGCGCAGTATTTT.

The CDR3 protein is CASSLAPGLHGYTF. The DNA of the CDR3 is TGCGCCAGCAGCTTGGCCCCCGGTCTACATGGCTACACCTTC. This chain connects TRBV5-1 to TRBJ1-2, with D unclear. Per germline, CDR1 SGHRS and CDR2 YFSETQ. V dropped 0 bases and J dropped 6 bases, with 12 bases sitting between them. The CDR3 has 14 amino acids. The complete variable domain, with remaining parts taken from reference TRBV5-1 and TRBJ1-2, reads KAGVTQTPRYLIKTRGQQVTLSCSPISGHRSVSWYQQTPGQGLQFLFEYFSETQRNKGNFPGRFSGRQFSNSRSEMNVSTLELGDSALYLCASSLAPGLHGYTFGSGTRLTVV.

This clonotype was observed a handful of times. The chain carries TRBV14 and TRBJ1-2, with D possibly matching TRBD1 (5 bases). CDR1 is SGHDN and CDR2 is FVKESK in the germline V gene. This CDR3 region has 12 residues. The V end lost 5 bases, the J end lost 5 bases, and 9 bases lay between the germline ends. CDR3 sequence: CASSRDLYGYTF. CDR3 in DNA: TGTGCCAGCAGCAGGGACCTATATGGCTACACCTTC. Full variable domain (rest looked up from reference TRBV14 and TRBJ1-2): EAGVTQFPSHSVIEKGQTVTLRCDPISGHDNLYWYRRVMGKEIKFLLHFVKESKQDESGMPNNRFLAERTGGTYSTLKVQPAELEDSGVYFCASSRDLYGYTFGSGTRLTVV.

This clonotype was seen a few times. The germline gene is not matched at one end of the junction; a read error may be the cause. V usage is TRBV5-1 and J usage is TRBJ2-1; D gene ambiguous. Germline V gene sequence: CDR1 SGHRS, CDR2 YFSETQ. The CDR3 length is 15 residues. The CDR3 DNA is TGCGCCAGCAGCTTGATGAAGAGCTCCTACAATAAGCAGTTCTTC. Translated: CASSLMKSSYNKQFF.

The rearrangement links TRBV25-1 to TRBJ2-5; tentatively, D is TRBD2 (6 bases). Trimming took 1 base from V and 5 from J, leaving 14 bases between them. Germline CDR1 reads MGHDK; CDR2 reads SYGVNS. The CDR3 has 15 residues. The CDR3 loop reads CASSEWMGGIETQYF. DNA of the CDR3: TGTGCCAGCAGTGAATGGATGGGGGGTATTGAGACCCAGTACTTC. Drawing the rest from reference TRBV25-1 and TRBJ2-5, the complete variable domain is EADIYQTPRYLVIGTGKKITLECSQTMGHDKMYWYQQDPGMELHLIHYSYGVNSTEKGDLSSESTVSRIRTEHFPLTLESARPSHTSQYLCASSEWMGGIETQYFGPGTRLLVL.

The V gene is TRBV6-2 or TRBV6-3, the J gene TRBJ2-1, with 10 bases lining up with TRBD2. CDR1 and CDR2 (germline): MNHEY, SVGEGT. Unmatched junction bases numbered 3, after V lost 10 bases and J lost 0 bases. The CDR3 extends over 14 amino acids. Written as DNA, the CDR3 is TGTGCCACAGTAGCGGGGGGCTCCTACAATGAGCAGTTCTTC. Amino acid sequence: CATVAGGSYNEQFF.

This clonotype was counted only a few times. This chain connects TRBV28 to TRBJ2-7; 8 bases match TRBD2. The V gene's germline CDR1 is MDHEN and CDR2 SYDVKM. The CDR3 runs to 13 residues. V was clipped by 8 bases and J by 7 bases; unmatched bases: 10. CDR3 amino acids: CASESGGGEEQYF. CDR3 sequence (DNA): TGTGCCAGCGAGTCGGGGGGGGGTGAGGAGCAGTACTTC.

The chain joins TRBV30 to TRBJ2-1, with 8 bases lining up with TRBD2. This CDR3 spans 12 amino acids. Germline trimming cut 3 bases from V and 7 bases from J; bases unmatched to any gene: 2. The germline V gene has CDR1 GTSNPN and CDR2 SVGIG (reference sequence). Here the CDR3 DNA reads TGTGCCTGGAGCACTAGCGGTAATGAGCAGTTCTTC. Translated: CAWSTSGNEQFF.

Many counts were recorded for this clonotype. The J gene is TRBJ1-6, the V gene TRBV4-1; 7 nucleotides agree with TRBD1. Germline lookup yields CDR1 MGHRA and CDR2 YSYEKL. V lost 4 bases to trimming and J lost 3 bases; unmatched junction nucleotides: 3. The CDR3 is made up of 15 amino acids. CDR3 sequence (DNA): TGCGCCAGCAGCCCTCAGGGGGTCTATAATTCACCCCTCCACTTT. Protein: CASSPQGVYNSPLHF.

The CDR3 region is CSANFGSDGNEQFF. In DNA, the CDR3 is TGCAGTGCTAATTTCGGGTCGGACGGTAATGAGCAGTTCTTC. V gene TRBV20-1 combines with J gene TRBJ2-1; no definite D call. Looked up from germline, CDR1 is DFQATT and CDR2 is SNEGSKA (reference sequence). CDR3 length equals 14 residues. The V end lost 4 bases, the J end lost 7 bases, and 17 bases lay between the germline ends.

Of note for this clonotype: A single base separates this from a much larger clone, so it may be a read error. V is TRBV12-3 or TRBV12-4 and J is TRBJ1-2; unclear D gene. The CDR3 is 13 residues long. CDR3 DNA: TGTGTCAGCAGCGCCGGGCGGTTGGCAGGCTACACCTTC. This sequence encodes CVSSAGRLAGYTF.

As DNA, the CDR3 is TGTGCCAGCAGCTCGAGGCGATCGGGACTAGCGGGCTCTAATGAGCAGTTCTTC. Translating gives CASSSRRSGLAGSNEQFF. The V call is TRBV7-2, the J call TRBJ2-1; 12 nucleotides agree with TRBD2. The germline CDR1 and CDR2 sequences are SGHTA and FQGNSA. Trimming at V came to 4 bases and at J to 7 bases, leaving 14 bases not matched to a gene. The CDR3 is made up of 18 amino acids.

The chain couples TRBV2 to TRBJ1-5; TRBD1 is a possible D gene (5 bases). The V and J ends lost 8 bases and 2 bases respectively, with 13 bases between them. CDR1 is SNHLY and CDR2 is FYNNEI in the germline V gene. The CDR3 contains 14 residues. Here the CDR3 DNA reads TGTGCCAGCCTACCAGACAGCGGCAATCAGCCCCAGCATTTT. It codes for CASLPDSGNQPQHF.

The chain carries TRBV29-1 and TRBJ2-2, with D perhaps TRBD2 (6 bases). V lost 4 bases and J 7 bases, leaving 16 bases between the germline ends. The CDR3 is made up of 14 amino acids. CDR1 is SQVTM, CDR2 ANQGSEA, per germline. The DNA for the CDR3 is TGCAGCGTTGGTCCTAGCGTCCTGGGCGGGGAGCTGTTTTTT. Its translation is CSVGPSVLGGELFF.

Comment on this clonotype: At one end, the junction sequence differs from germline, possibly due to a read error. The V gene is TRBV28, the J gene TRBJ2-1; no definite D call. CDR1 is MDHEN, CDR2 SYDVKM, per germline. CDR3 length: 14 amino acids. The CDR3 nucleotides are TGTGCCGCCTCGTCGTTGTCAGCCTACAATGGGCAGTTCTTC. Translated: CAASSLSAYNGQFF.

The V call is TRBV6-5, the J call TRBJ2-3; D unresolved. Germline V gives CDR1 MNHEY, CDR2 SVGAGI. The CDR3 covers 13 residues. V lost 6 bases, J lost 9 bases, and 16 bases lay in between. This chain's CDR3 is CASSSFLGSTQYF. As DNA, the CDR3 is TGTGCCAGCAGCTCCTTCCTAGGCAGCACGCAGTATTTT.

V gene TRBV5-5 combines with J gene TRBJ2-1; D gene unclear. Germline V gene data show CDR1 as SGHKS and CDR2 as YYEKEE (reference sequence). Trimming pared 4 bases from V and 5 bases from J, leaving 10 bases between. This CDR3 is 13 amino acids long. Here the CDR3 reads CASSTDEDNEQFF. Here the CDR3 DNA reads TGTGCCAGCAGCACAGACGAAGACAATGAGCAGTTCTTC.

This rearrangement joins TRBV3-1 to TRBJ2-4; a possible D gene is TRBD2 (5 bases). The J call could be wrong; TRBJ2-7 is a better fit for the DNA end. Germline V gene data show CDR1 as LGHDT and CDR2 as YNNKEL (reference sequence). This CDR3 has 15 residues. CDR3 in DNA: TGTGCCAGCAGCCAAGATCTAGCAAGGGAGAACGAGCAGTACTTC. Translated: CASSQDLARENEQYF.

This clonotype turned up a few times. The chain has TRBV6-5 and TRBJ1-6; tentatively, D is TRBD1 (6 bases). Germline V lookup: CDR1 MNHEY, CDR2 SVGAGI. This CDR3 contains 15 residues. Trimming removed 6 bases from V and 10 bases from J, with 19 bases in between. Here the CDR3 reads CASSQMGRGASPLHF. Here the CDR3 DNA reads TGTGCCAGCAGCCAAATGGGACGGGGGGCATCACCCCTCCACTTT.

This clonotype has more than one count but fewer than ten. The V call is TRBV20-1, the J call TRBJ2-4; TRBD1 matches at 9 bases. The closer fit of TRBJ2-5 to the DNA end suggests the J call may be wrong. Germline CDR1 reads DFQATT; CDR2 reads SNEGSKA (reference sequence). The CDR3 runs 14 residues. The DNA for the CDR3 is TGCAGTGCCGGTGACACAGGGGGCGCAGAGACCCAGTACTTC. Translating it yields CSAGDTGGAETQYF.

The chain is built from TRBV11-1 and TRBJ2-1; perhaps TRBD1 as D (5 bases). The CDR3 covers 18 residues. Per the germline V gene, CDR1 is SGHAT and CDR2 is FQDESV (reference sequence). The V and J ends lost 1 base and 0 bases respectively, with 16 bases between them. The CDR3: CASSLVTGANPSYNEQFF. The CDR3 nucleotides read TGTGCCAGCAGCTTAGTAACAGGTGCAAATCCCTCCTACAATGAGCAGTTCTTC.

J is TRBJ2-1 and V is TRBV5-1; possible D gene TRBD2, 6 bases. This CDR3 has 18 residues. V lost 0 bases, J lost 6 bases, and 22 bases lay in between. The germline CDR1 and CDR2 sequences are SGHRS and YFSETQ. The CDR3 DNA follows: TGCGCCAGCAGCTTGGTGATGCGGGACTCCAACCTCCGCAATGAGCAGTTCTTC. It specifies CASSLVMRDSNLRNEQFF.

This clonotype was observed at least ten times. J is TRBJ2-7 and V is TRBV9, with D possibly matching TRBD1 (6 bases). Germline CDR1 SGDLS, CDR2 YYNGEE. The CDR3 covers 16 residues. Trimming removed 4 bases from V and 2 bases from J, with 19 bases in between. DNA of the CDR3: TGTGCCAGCAGCCCCCTAAGGTCAGGGGAAGCCTACGAGCAGTACTTC. It is translated as CASSPLRSGEAYEQYF.

The chain uses TRBV12-3 or TRBV12-4 and TRBJ1-4, with D unclear. The CDR3 covers 12 residues. V was clipped by 2 bases and J by 8 bases, with 6 bases between them. This CDR3 reads CASSLYVEKLFF. CDR3 DNA sequence: TGTGCCAGCAGTTTATATGTCGAAAAACTGTTTTTT.

CDR3 in DNA: TGCAGCGCCGGGAGGTGGAACACTGAAGCTTTCTTT. It encodes CSAGRWNTEAFF. J is TRBJ1-1 and V is TRBV29-1; no clear D gene. V was clipped by 7 bases and J by 1 base, with 10 bases between them. The V gene's germline CDR1 is SQVTM and CDR2 ANQGSEA. The CDR3 length is 12 residues.

The CDR3 loop reads CASSSGEGYGYTF. Here the CDR3 DNA reads TGTGCCAGCAGCTCGGGAGAGGGCTATGGCTACACCTTC. V usage is TRBV12-3 or TRBV12-4 and J usage is TRBJ1-2; D gene unclear. CDR3 length equals 13 residues. V lost 6 bases, J lost 4 bases, and 12 bases lay in between.

This clonotype was observed a handful of times. The chain couples TRBV20-1 to TRBJ1-4, with D tentatively TRBD1 (6 bases). The CDR3 sequence is 14 residues long. Trimming shortened V by 6 bases and J by 1 base, and 12 bases separated the two germline ends. The germline V gene has CDR1 DFQATT and CDR2 SNEGSKA (reference sequence). CDR3 bases: TGCAGTGCCGCCGAGGGGGGAACTAATGAAAAACTGTTTTTT. It codes for CSAAEGGTNEKLFF.